These 14 T cell receptor beta chains came from one sample sequenced in a study of beta chain features in type 1 diabetes. The whole isolated RNA underwent reverse transcription, so sequencing captured expressed TCRB transcripts. TCRdb's copy holds only in-frame clones and misses some; the assay was immunoSEQ multiplex PCR. The table includes some 150,000 clones, more than 9.5% detected once. The sequenced sample consisted of central memory CD4+ T cells from blood. The origin of the receptors is a young man in good health.

This clone has more than one count but fewer than ten. The genes are TRBV6-6 and TRBJ2-1; D not resolved. V was trimmed by 9 bases and J by 5 bases, leaving 8 bases between them. The germline gives CDR1 MNHNY, CDR2 SVGAGI (reference sequence). The CDR3 sequence is 11 residues long. The CDR3 DNA reads as TGTGCCAGTGACCGGAACAATGAGCAGTTCTTC. It codes for CASDRNNEQFF.

V and J are TRBV25-1 and TRBJ2-3; a weak D match, TRBD2 (5 bases). This CDR3 is built from 15 residues. CDR1 is MGHDK, CDR2 SYGVNS, per germline. Trimming took 7 bases from V and 2 from J, leaving 16 bases between them. In DNA form, the CDR3 reads TGTGCCAGCAAAGGTGGGGTCGGGATCACAGATACGCAGTATTTT. Amino acids: CASKGGVGITDTQYF.

This chain uses TRBV7-2 with TRBJ2-1; 7 bases match TRBD2. CDR1 is SGHTA, CDR2 FQGNSA, per germline. This CDR3 is built from 15 residues. The trim removed 2 bases at V and 5 bases at J, leaving 6 bases unmatched. The CDR3 DNA follows: TGTGCCAGCAGCTTATTCGGGACTACCCACAATGAGCAGTTCTTC. This gives the protein CASSLFGTTHNEQFF.

The count of this clone is one. The chain combines TRBV7-9 with TRBJ1-1; a weak D match, TRBD1 (5 bases). V was trimmed by 1 base and J by 4 bases, leaving 10 bases between them. The CDR3 covers 14 residues. CDR1 and CDR2 from the germline V gene are SEHNR and FQNEAQ (reference sequence). The chain's CDR3 is CASSLEGLSTEAFF. The DNA for the CDR3 is TGTGCCAGCAGCTTAGAGGGGTTGAGCACTGAAGCTTTCTTT.

This clone was seen more than once but under ten times. The CDR3 coding sequence is TGTGCCATCAAGACTAGCGGGAGGACCTACAATGAGCAGTTCTTC. Translated: CAIKTSGRTYNEQFF. This chain connects TRBV10-3 to TRBJ2-1, with 13 bases that match TRBD2. After removal of 7 bases from V and 2 bases from J, the junction contained 2 bases not matched to a gene. The CDR3 consists of 15 residues. The V gene's germline CDR1 is ENHRY and CDR2 SYGVKD.

The chain is built from TRBV28 and TRBJ2-7; no definite D call. This CDR3 has 15 residues. Trimming shortened V by 7 bases and J by 11 bases, and 27 bases separated the two germline ends. In germline, CDR1 is MDHEN, CDR2 SYDVKM. CDR3 region: CASTYNSLASRMEYF. As DNA, the CDR3 is TGTGCCAGCACCTACAACAGCCTGGCTTCTCGAATGGAGTACTTC.

The chain uses TRBV7-9 and TRBJ2-1; D is perhaps TRBD1 or TRBD2 (5 bases each). Trimming shortened V by 4 bases and J by 14 bases, and 12 bases separated the two germline ends. CDR1 is SEHNR, CDR2 FQNEAQ, per germline (reference sequence). This CDR3 contains 11 residues. The CDR3 loop is CASSSDMEEFF. CDR3 nucleotide sequence: TGTGCCAGCAGCTCGGACATGGAGGAGTTCTTC.

To note about this clone: Compared with germline, one end of the junction differs, possibly owing to a read error. The chain joins TRBV7-2 to TRBJ2-3; perhaps TRBD2 as D (5 bases). The CDR3 totals 15 residues. The germline V gene encodes CDR1 SGHTA and CDR2 FQGNSA. The CDR3 sequence: CASSRDRLRTDTQYF. The CDR3 DNA follows: TGCGCCAGCAGCCGGGATAGACTTCGCACAGATACGCAGTATTTT.

The V gene is TRBV7-3, the J gene TRBJ1-3; D is ambiguous. Germline V gene lookup returns CDR1 SGHTA and CDR2 FQGTGA. The CDR3 covers 14 residues. The ends were cut back, 1 base at V and 0 bases at J, with 4 bases in the middle. Written as DNA, the CDR3 is TGTGCCAGCAGCTTAAGCAGCTCTGGAAACACCATATATTTT. It codes for CASSLSSSGNTIYF.

The chain uses TRBV6-6 and TRBJ1-6; D may be TRBD1 (5 bases). The V gene lost 3 bases and the J gene lost 8 bases, with 17 bases spanning the gap. Germline values: CDR1 MNHNY, CDR2 SVGAGI (reference sequence). The CDR3 has 16 residues. Written as DNA, the CDR3 is TGTGCCAGCAGTTATGGGGCAGGGTCGTGGGATTCACCCCTCCACTTT. This codes for CASSYGAGSWDSPLHF.

Only a few counts were recorded for this clone. Written as DNA, the CDR3 is TGTGCCAGCACAGGGGGTTTGAACACCGGGGAGCTGTTTTTT. Its protein product is CASTGGLNTGELFF. The chain combines TRBV6-4 with TRBJ2-2; 7 bases match TRBD1. V dropped 7 bases and J dropped 1; count of bases not matched to a gene: 3. The CDR3 totals 14 residues. Germline values: CDR1 MRHNA, CDR2 SNTAGT.

This sequence joins TRBV30 and TRBJ1-6; D is uncertain. V lost 3 bases to trimming and J lost 9 bases, with 12 bases between them. Germline CDR1 GTSNPN, CDR2 SVGIG (reference sequence). The CDR3 has 13 amino acids. CDR3 nucleotide sequence: TGTGCCTGGAGGGGGAAGGGATCTTCACCCCTCCACTTT. It translates to CAWRGKGSSPLHF. Looking up the rest from reference TRBV30 and TRBJ1-6 gives the full variable domain: SQTIHQWPATLVQPVGSPLSLECTVEGTSNPNLYWYRQAAGRGLQLLFYSVGIGQISSEVPQNLSASRPQDRQFILSSKKLLLSDSGFYLCAWRGKGSSPLHFGNGTRLTVT.

The V gene is TRBV25-1, the J gene TRBJ1-4, with 9 bases that match TRBD1. Trimming cost V 9 bases and J 5 bases; bases outside gene matches: 16. Per the germline V gene, CDR1 is MGHDK and CDR2 is SYGVNS. The CDR3 covers 17 residues. In DNA, the CDR3 is TGTGCCAGAGGCCTTCTCAGGTGGACAGGGGCAAATGAAAAACTGTTTTTT. Its protein is CARGLLRWTGANEKLFF.

The chain recombines TRBV4-1 with TRBJ2-5; D is unresolved. CDR1 is MGHRA and CDR2 is YSYEKL in the germline V gene. The germline V and J ends were trimmed by 4 bases and 1 base, with 10 bases remaining between them. The CDR3 length is 14 residues. In DNA, the CDR3 is TGCGCCAGCAGCCGTCAGGTAGCCCAAGAGACCCAGTACTTC. Translated: CASSRQVAQETQYF.